The source of this T cell receptor beta chain is a study of blood T cells in healthy people across ages. General study points: PBMCs left unsorted prevented a conclusive naive versus antigen-experienced comparison. Estimated diversity that came from one million T cells was considered an underestimate.

This clonotype was detected a few times. Its target is unknown. Healthy Caucasian individuals from Russia aged roughly 6 to 90 served as donors. Germline values: CDR1 DFQATT, CDR2 SNEGSKA (reference sequence). Trimming left V 0 bases short and J 5 bases short, with 20 bases between. This CDR3 has 17 amino acids. A second 7 to 11 cycle PCR used barcoded and J-beta primers. Sequencing recovered at least 2.5 million CDR3-containing paired-end reads from each sample. One entry per CDR3 protein results from TCRdb running MiXCR on the 5' RACE reads. The sample has some 1,800,000 distinct CDR3 sequences, about 39% seen once.

What was sequenced was blood. The chain carries TRBV20-1 and TRBJ2-1; D is possibly TRBD2 (5 bases). The source of this sequence is a human donor in good health. CDR3 in amino acids: CSARDRSPGVTNNEQFF. CDR3 DNA sequence: TGCAGTGCTAGAGATCGGAGCCCCGGGGTAACAAACAATGAGCAGTTCTTC.